Following are 3 T cell receptor beta chains from one sample sequenced in a study of blood T cell repertoires in COVID-19. Libraries were prepared by immunoSEQ multiplex PCR; TCRdb keeps only in-frame clonotypes and omits some of them. The repertoire holds roughly 310,000 clones, almost 90% seen once, with 2.9% in the top ten. Material for sequencing was peripheral blood. Receptors were obtained from a woman in her twenties or thirties with COVID-19, enrolled during active disease.

The chain combines TRBV5-1 with TRBJ2-1; 9 nucleotides match TRBD2. The V gene end was trimmed by 6 bases and the J gene end by 0 bases; junction bases not matched to a gene: 10. Germline CDR1 is SGHRS and CDR2 is YFSETQ. The CDR3 consists of 17 residues. The CDR3 loop reads CASKSLAGGSSYNEQFF. The CDR3 DNA reads TGCGCCAGCAAGTCACTAGCGGGTGGGAGCTCCTACAATGAGCAGTTCTTC.

This rearrangement joins TRBV6-2 or TRBV6-3 to TRBJ2-2, with D perhaps matching TRBD2 (6 bases). From germline, CDR1 is MNHEY and CDR2 SVGEGT. The length of the CDR3 is 16 residues. The V gene lost 0 bases and the J gene lost 3 bases, with 11 bases spanning the gap. For the CDR3, the DNA is TGTGCCAGCAGTTACTCGAGTCCTAGCGACACCGGGGAGCTGTTTTTT. Translated: CASSYSSPSDTGELFF.

Of note for this clone: At the DNA level, this CDR3 is encoded by other sequences in the same sample as well. The chain employs TRBV7-6 and TRBJ2-2; D gene ambiguous. The V end lost 0 bases, the J end lost 0 bases, and 8 bases lay between the germline ends. The CDR3 has 16 amino acids. The germline gives CDR1 SGHVS, CDR2 FNYEAQ. DNA for the CDR3: TGTGCCAGCAGCTTAGCGCGTGCTGCGAACACCGGGGAGCTGTTTTTT. Translation: CASSLARAANTGELFF.